The TCR beta chain under discussion was sequenced for a study of cytomegalovirus exposure and HLA in healthy donors. Regarding the study as a whole: Association of about 17,000 TCR beta sequences with HLA alleles was found at 0.05 false discovery rate in a later analysis. In an earlier analysis, about 87% or about 30%: the productive usage of most TCR beta V segments.

Primers: 60 Vbeta forward and 13 Jbeta reverse. TCRdb's table, derived via immunoSEQ multiplex PCR, lists solely in-frame clones and lacks some. The sample has fewer than 150,000 clones; around 72% are singletons. The CDR3 runs 15 residues. Trimming stripped 0 bases from V and 4 bases from J, with 13 bases between. Germline V gene data show CDR1 as SGHTA and CDR2 as FQGTGA. On this clone itself: As yet, its antigen is unknown.

The gene calls are TRBV7-3 and TRBJ2-7; the D gene is possibly TRBD1 (6 bases). Source material: PBMCs. The TCR was taken from a human donor in good health. CDR3 DNA: TGTGCCAGCAGCTTAACACAGGGATTAGGGTACGAGCAGTACTTC. It is translated as CASSLTQGLGYEQYF.